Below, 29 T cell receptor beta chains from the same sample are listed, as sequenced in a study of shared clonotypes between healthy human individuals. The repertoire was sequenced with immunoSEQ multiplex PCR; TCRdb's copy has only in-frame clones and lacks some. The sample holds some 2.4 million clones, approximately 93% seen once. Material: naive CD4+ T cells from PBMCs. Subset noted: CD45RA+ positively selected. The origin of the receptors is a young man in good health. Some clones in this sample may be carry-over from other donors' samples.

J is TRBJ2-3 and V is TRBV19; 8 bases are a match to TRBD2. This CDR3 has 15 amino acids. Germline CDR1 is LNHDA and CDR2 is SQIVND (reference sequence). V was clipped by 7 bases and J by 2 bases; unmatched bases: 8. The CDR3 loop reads CASKLAGTFTDTQYF. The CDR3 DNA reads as TGTGCCAGTAAGCTAGCGGGCACATTCACAGATACGCAGTATTTT.

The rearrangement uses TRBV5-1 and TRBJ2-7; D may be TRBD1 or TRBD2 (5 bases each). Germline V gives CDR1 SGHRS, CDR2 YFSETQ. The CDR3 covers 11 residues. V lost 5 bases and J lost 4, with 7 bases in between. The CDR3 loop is CASRGEYEQYF. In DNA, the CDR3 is TGCGCCAGCAGGGGGGAGTACGAGCAGTACTTC.

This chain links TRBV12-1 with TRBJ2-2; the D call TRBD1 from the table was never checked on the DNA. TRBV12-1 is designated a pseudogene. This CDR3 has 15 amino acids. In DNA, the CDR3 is TGTGCCAGCAGCTTTGTAGGACACTACACCGGGGAGCTGTTTTTT. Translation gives CASSFVGHYTGELFF.

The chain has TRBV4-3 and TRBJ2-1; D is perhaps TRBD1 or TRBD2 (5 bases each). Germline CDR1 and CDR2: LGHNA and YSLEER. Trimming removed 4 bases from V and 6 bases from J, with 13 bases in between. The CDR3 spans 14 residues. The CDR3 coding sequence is TGCGCCAGCAGCCCCAGAGGGGCGCTCAATGAGCAGTTCTTC. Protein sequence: CASSPRGALNEQFF.

The CDR3 reads CAWSVVGRVKSGNTIYF. DNA for the CDR3: TGTGCCTGGAGTGTAGTCGGAAGGGTCAAGTCTGGAAACACCATATATTTT. The V and J genes are TRBV30 and TRBJ1-3; D remains ambiguous. Germline V gene lookup returns CDR1 GTSNPN and CDR2 SVGIG (reference sequence). V lost 0 bases, J lost 1 base, and 16 bases lay in between. This CDR3 is 17 amino acids long.

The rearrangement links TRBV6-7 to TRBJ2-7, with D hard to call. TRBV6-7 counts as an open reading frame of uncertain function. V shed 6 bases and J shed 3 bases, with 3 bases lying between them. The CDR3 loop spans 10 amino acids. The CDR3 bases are TGTGCCAGCAGACACTACGAGCAGTACTTC. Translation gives CASRHYEQYF.

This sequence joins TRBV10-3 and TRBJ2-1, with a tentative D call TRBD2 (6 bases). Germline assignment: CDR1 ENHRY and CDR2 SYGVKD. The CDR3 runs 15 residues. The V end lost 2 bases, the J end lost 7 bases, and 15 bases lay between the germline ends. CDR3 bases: TGTGCCATCAGTGAGCCGAGTACTCTAGCGAATGAGCAGTTCTTC. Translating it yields CAISEPSTLANEQFF.

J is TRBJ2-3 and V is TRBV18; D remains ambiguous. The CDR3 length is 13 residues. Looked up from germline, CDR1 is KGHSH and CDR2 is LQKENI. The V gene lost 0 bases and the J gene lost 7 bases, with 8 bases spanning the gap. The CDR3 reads CASSPPASNTQYF. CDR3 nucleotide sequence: TGTGCCAGCTCACCACCGGCGTCAAATACGCAGTATTTT.

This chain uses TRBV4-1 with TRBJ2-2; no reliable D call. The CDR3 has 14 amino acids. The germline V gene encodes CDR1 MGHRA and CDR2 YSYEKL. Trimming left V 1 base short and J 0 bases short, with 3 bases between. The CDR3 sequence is CASSQVTNTGELFF. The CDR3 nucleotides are TGCGCCAGCAGCCAAGTCACGAACACCGGGGAGCTGTTTTTT.

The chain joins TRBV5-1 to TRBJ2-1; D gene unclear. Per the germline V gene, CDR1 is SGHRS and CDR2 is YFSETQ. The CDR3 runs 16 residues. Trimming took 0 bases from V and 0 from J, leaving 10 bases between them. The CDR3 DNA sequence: TGCGCCAGCAGCTTGGGTGCTACGAACTCCTACAATGAGCAGTTCTTC. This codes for CASSLGATNSYNEQFF.

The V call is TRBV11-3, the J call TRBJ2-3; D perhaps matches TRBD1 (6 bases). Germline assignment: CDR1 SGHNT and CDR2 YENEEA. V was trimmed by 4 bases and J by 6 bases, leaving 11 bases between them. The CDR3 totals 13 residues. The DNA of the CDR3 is TGTGCCAGCAGCTCTCCAGGACAGGATACGCAGTATTTT. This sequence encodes CASSSPGQDTQYF.

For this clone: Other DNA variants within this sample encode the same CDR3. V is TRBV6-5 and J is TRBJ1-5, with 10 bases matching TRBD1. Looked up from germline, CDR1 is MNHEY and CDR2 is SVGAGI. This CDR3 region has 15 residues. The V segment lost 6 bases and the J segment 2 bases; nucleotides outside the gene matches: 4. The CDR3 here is CASSRQGAGNQPQHF. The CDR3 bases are TGTGCCAGCAGCCGACAGGGGGCTGGCAATCAGCCCCAGCATTTT.

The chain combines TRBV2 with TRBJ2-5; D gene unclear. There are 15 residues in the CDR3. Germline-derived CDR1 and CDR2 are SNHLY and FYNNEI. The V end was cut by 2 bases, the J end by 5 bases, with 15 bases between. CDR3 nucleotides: TGTGCCAGCAGTGAACGACAAGCCGGGCGTGAGACCCAGTACTTC. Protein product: CASSERQAGRETQYF. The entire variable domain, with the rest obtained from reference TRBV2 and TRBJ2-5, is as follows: EPEVTQTPSHQVTQMGQEVILRCVPISNHLYFYWYRQILGQKVEFLVSFYNNEISEKSEIFDDQFSVERPDGSNFTLKIRSTKLEDSAMYFCASSERQAGRETQYFGPGTRLLVL.

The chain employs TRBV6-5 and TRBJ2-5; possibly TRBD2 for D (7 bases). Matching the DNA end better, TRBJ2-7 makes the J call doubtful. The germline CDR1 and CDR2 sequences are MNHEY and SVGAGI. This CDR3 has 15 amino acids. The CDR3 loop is CASSHRGGLAYEQYF. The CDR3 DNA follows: TGTGCCAGCAGCCACCGCGGGGGCCTTGCCTACGAGCAGTACTTC.

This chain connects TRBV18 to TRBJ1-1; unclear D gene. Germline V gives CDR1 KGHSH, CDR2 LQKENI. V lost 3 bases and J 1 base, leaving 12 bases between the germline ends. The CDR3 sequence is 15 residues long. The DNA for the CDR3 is TGTGCCAGCTCACCCGGGAGGACCGGGAACACTGAAGCTTTCTTT. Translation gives CASSPGRTGNTEAFF.

Written as DNA, the CDR3 is TGTGCCAGCAGCCGTTTTAACCAGAATGAAAAACTGTTTTTT. This sequence encodes CASSRFNQNEKLFF. The V gene is TRBV6-6, the J gene TRBJ1-4; D call uncertain. CDR3 length: 14 residues. V was shortened by 6 bases and J by 5 bases, with 13 bases between the two germline ends. In germline, CDR1 is MNHNY, CDR2 SVGAGI (reference sequence).

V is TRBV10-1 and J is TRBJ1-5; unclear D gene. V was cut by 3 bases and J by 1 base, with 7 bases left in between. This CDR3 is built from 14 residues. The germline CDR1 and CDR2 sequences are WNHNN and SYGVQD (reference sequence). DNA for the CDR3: TGCGCCAGCAGTGAACGGGGAAGCAATCAGCCCCAGCATTTT. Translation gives CASSERGSNQPQHF.

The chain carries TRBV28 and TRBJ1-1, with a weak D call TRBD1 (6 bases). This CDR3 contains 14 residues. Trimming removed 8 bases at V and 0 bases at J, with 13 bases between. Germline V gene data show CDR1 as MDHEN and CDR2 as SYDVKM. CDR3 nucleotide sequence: TGTGCCAGCCACAGGACAGCCTTGAACACTGAAGCTTTCTTT. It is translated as CASHRTALNTEAFF.

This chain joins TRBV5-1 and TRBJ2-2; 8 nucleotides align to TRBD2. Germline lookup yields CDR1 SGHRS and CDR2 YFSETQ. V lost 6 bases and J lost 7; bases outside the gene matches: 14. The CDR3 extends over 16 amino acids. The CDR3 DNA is TGCGCCAGCACCATAAACGCCGGTGCGGGGGGCGGGGAGCTGTTTTTT. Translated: CASTINAGAGGGELFF.

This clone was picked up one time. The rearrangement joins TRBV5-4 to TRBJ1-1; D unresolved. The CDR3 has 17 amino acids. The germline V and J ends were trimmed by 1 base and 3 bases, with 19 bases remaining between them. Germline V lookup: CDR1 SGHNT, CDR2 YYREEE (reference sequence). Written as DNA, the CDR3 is TGTGCCAGCAGCTTGTCGGGCGTCAGGACTGTAGACACTGAAGCTTTCTTT. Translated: CASSLSGVRTVDTEAFF.

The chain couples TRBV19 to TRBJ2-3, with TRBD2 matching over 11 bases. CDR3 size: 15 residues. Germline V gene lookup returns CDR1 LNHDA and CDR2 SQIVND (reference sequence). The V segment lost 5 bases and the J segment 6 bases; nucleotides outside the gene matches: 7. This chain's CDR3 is CASSPRTSGSDTQYF. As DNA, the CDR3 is TGTGCCAGTAGTCCACGCACTAGCGGGAGCGATACGCAGTATTTT.

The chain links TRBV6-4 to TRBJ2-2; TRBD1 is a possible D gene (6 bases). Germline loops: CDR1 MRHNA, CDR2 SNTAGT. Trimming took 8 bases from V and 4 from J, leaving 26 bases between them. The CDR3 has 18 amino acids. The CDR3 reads CASGSLEKTGTATGELFF. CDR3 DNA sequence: TGTGCCAGCGGTAGCCTCGAAAAAACAGGGACGGCCACCGGGGAGCTGTTTTTT.

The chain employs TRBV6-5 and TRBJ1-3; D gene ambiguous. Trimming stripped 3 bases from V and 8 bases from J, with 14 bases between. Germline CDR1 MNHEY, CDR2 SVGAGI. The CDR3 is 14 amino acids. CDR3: CASSYYARGYTIYF. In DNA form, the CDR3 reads TGTGCCAGCAGTTATTACGCCCGCGGCTACACCATATATTTT.

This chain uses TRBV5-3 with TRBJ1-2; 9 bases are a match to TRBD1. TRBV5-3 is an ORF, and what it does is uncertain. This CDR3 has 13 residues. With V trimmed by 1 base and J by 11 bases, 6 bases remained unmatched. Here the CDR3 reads CARSLRDRDWYTF. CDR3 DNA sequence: TGTGCCAGAAGCTTGCGGGACAGGGATTGGTACACCTTC.

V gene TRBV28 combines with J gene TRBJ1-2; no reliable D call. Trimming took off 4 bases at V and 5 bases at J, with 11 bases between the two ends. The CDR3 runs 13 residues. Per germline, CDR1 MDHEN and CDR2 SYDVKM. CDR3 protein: CASSSNSRYGYTF. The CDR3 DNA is TGTGCCAGCAGTTCAAACAGTCGGTATGGCTACACCTTC.

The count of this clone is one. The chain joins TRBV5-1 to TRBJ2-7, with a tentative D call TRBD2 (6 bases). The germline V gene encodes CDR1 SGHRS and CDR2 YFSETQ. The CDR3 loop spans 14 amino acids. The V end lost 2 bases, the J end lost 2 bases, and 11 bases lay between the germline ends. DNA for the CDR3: TGCGCCAGCAGCTTTAGCGGAAATCCCTACGAGCAGTACTTC. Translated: CASSFSGNPYEQYF. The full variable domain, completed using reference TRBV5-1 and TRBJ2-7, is KAGVTQTPRYLIKTRGQQVTLSCSPISGHRSVSWYQQTPGQGLQFLFEYFSETQRNKGNFPGRFSGRQFSNSRSEMNVSTLELGDSALYLCASSFSGNPYEQYFGPGTRLTVT.

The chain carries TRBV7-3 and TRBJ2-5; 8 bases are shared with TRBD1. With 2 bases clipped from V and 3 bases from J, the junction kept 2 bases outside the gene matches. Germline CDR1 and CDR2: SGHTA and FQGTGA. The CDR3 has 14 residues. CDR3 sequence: CASSLQGAKETQYF. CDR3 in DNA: TGTGCCAGCAGCTTACAGGGGGCTAAAGAGACCCAGTACTTC.

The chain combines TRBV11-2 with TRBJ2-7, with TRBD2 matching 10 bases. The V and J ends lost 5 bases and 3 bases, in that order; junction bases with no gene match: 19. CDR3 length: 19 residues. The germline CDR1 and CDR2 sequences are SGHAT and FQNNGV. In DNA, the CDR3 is TGTGCCAGCAGCCTTAGGGAGGGAGGGGTTAGCGGGAGGTTCTACGAGCAGTACTTC. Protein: CASSLREGGVSGRFYEQYF.

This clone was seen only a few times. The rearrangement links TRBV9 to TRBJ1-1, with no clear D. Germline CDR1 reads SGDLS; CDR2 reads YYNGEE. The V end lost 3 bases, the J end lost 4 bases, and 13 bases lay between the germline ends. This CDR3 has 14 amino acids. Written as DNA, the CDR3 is TGTGCCAGCAGCGCCGGGGAAGTAGGCACTGAAGCTTTCTTT. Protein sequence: CASSAGEVGTEAFF.